This entry features one T cell receptor beta chain sequence. The antigen remains undetermined. This CDR3 has 15 residues. From germline, CDR1 is SNHLY and CDR2 FYNNEI. J gave up 3 bases and V 8 bases, and 9 bases lay outside the gene matches. cDNA libraries of TCR beta carried unique molecular identifiers. It was from roughly 1 to 10 million T cells that around 500,000 cDNA molecules came. Each CDR3 protein gets one entry after TCRdb re-called the PCR reads with MiXCR. The table includes about 460,000 distinct CDR3 sequences, roughly 46% detected once. The record originates from a study of post-analysis software for immune sequencing data. About the study: In terms of disease course, relapsing-remitting, secondary progressive and progressive-relapsing multiple sclerosis were included.

Points from the study as a whole: Among 4 or 5 TRBV segments more frequent in patients than controls were TRBV5-6, TRBV5-1 and TRBV20-1. Among multiple sclerosis patients, normalized Chao1 diversity was significantly below that of controls. Under the F measure, samples that were prepared in one batch clustered strongly together.

The J gene is TRBJ2-2, the V gene TRBV2; 7 bases agree with TRBD2. Input material: blood. The origin of this receptor is a girl between 10 and 17 years old with multiple sclerosis. CDR3: CASQVGLADTGELFF. The CDR3 DNA reads as TGTGCCAGCCAGGTTGGGCTAGCGGACACCGGGGAGCTGTTTTTT.